The 27 T cell receptor beta chains given below trace back to one sample, sequenced in a study of response to subunit inactivated influenza vaccine. Via MiXCR, TCRdb re-called the RT-PCR reads, giving one row per CDR3 protein. The data contain roughly 180,000 distinct CDR3 sequences, approximately 9.2% of them singletons. This sample comprised non-naive T cells sorted from PBMCs, obtained on the day of vaccination. These receptors came from a man aged 50-60 years who received an inactivated influenza vaccine.

This clonotype occurred a few times. The rearrangement joins TRBV12-3 or TRBV12-4 to TRBJ1-1; D gene unclear. The V end lost 0 bases, the J end lost 6 bases, and 11 bases lay between the germline ends. The CDR3 consists of 14 residues. DNA for the CDR3: TGTGCCAGCAGTTTAGCCACCCAAAAGTCTGAAGCTTTCTTT. This sequence encodes CASSLATQKSEAFF.

This clonotype appeared a few times. The chain employs TRBV7-2 and TRBJ2-5; 12 positions match TRBD2. The CDR3 is 16 residues long. Germline CDR1 and CDR2: SGHTA and FQGNSA. Germline trimming cut 5 bases from V and 5 bases from J; bases unmatched to any gene: 9. CDR3 loop: CASSPPLAGGLETQYF. Here the CDR3 DNA reads TGTGCCAGCAGCCCCCCCCTAGCGGGGGGGCTTGAGACCCAGTACTTC.

This clonotype was found a few times. The chain has TRBV28 and TRBJ2-1; D remains ambiguous. The CDR3 spans 11 residues. CDR1 is MDHEN, CDR2 SYDVKM, per germline. V was pared by 3 bases and J by 8 bases, with 5 bases between. The CDR3 loop is CASSFWDEQFF. The CDR3 DNA sequence: TGTGCCAGCAGTTTTTGGGATGAGCAGTTCTTC. Looking up the rest from reference TRBV28 and TRBJ2-1 gives the full variable domain: DVKVTQSSRYLVKRTGEKVFLECVQDMDHENMFWYRQDPGLGLRLIYFSYDVKMKEKGDIPEGYSVSREKKERFSLILESASTNQTSMYLCASSFWDEQFFGPGTRLTVL.

This clonotype has just a few counts. This chain uses TRBV4-1 with TRBJ2-7; possible D gene TRBD2, 5 bases. CDR3 size: 13 residues. The V gene lost 1 base and the J gene lost 5 bases, with 9 bases spanning the gap. From germline, CDR1 is MGHRA and CDR2 YSYEKL. The CDR3 coding sequence is TGCGCCAGCAGCCAAGGAGAGAGGGACGAGCAGTACTTC. Translation: CASSQGERDEQYF.

This clonotype was detected a few times. V and J are TRBV11-1 and TRBJ2-3, with D perhaps TRBD1 or TRBD2 (5 bases each). CDR1 is SGHAT and CDR2 is FQDESV in the germline V gene (reference sequence). The CDR3 is 12 residues long. V was shortened by 5 bases and J by 11 bases, with 14 bases between the two germline ends. The CDR3 DNA reads TGTGCCAGCAGCCGTGGGTGGGACCAGCAGTATTTT. As protein: CASSRGWDQQYF.

This clonotype was observed a handful of times. The rearrangement links TRBV5-8 to TRBJ2-1; 8 nucleotides match TRBD2. V gave up 0 bases and J gave up 7 bases; unmatched junction bases: 6. This CDR3 spans 15 amino acids. From germline, CDR1 is SGHTS and CDR2 YDEGEE. Written as DNA, the CDR3 is TGTGCCAGCAGCTTGGGGAGCGGGAGTTTAAATGAGCAGTTCTTC. Translation: CASSLGSGSLNEQFF. The whole variable domain, filled in from reference TRBV5-8 and TRBJ2-1, reads EAGVTQSPTHLIKTRGQQATLRCSPISGHTSVYWYQQALGLGLQFLLWYDEGEERNRGNFPPRFSGRQFPNYSSELNVNALELEDSALYLCASSLGSGSLNEQFFGPGTRLTVL.

This clonotype was seen a handful of times. The V gene is TRBV18, the J gene TRBJ2-7; a weak D match, TRBD2 (6 bases). There are 13 residues in the CDR3. V was clipped by 3 bases and J by 6 bases, with 12 bases between them. Germline CDR1 KGHSH, CDR2 LQKENI. The CDR3 nucleotides are TGTGCCAGCTCACCCAAGGGAGGCTCCGAGCAGTACTTC. Its protein product is CASSPKGGSEQYF.

The chain couples TRBV2 to TRBJ2-7, with a tentative D call TRBD1 (6 bases). There are 13 residues in the CDR3. The germline CDR1 and CDR2 sequences are SNHLY and FYNNEI. Deletions cut 6 bases from V and 4 bases from J, with 13 bases between. Here the CDR3 DNA reads TGTGCCAGCAGGGCAGGGGTAGTTTACGAGCAGTACTTC. Its protein is CASRAGVVYEQYF.

This clonotype was seen more than once but under ten times. The rearrangement links TRBV11-2 to TRBJ2-3, with D possibly TRBD2 on 5 matching bases. The CDR3 loop spans 18 amino acids. CDR1 and CDR2 (germline): SGHAT, FQNNGV. With 0 bases removed from V and 0 bases from J, the gap between germline ends came to 16 bases. CDR3 DNA sequence: TGTGCCAGCAGCTTAGAGGGGTGGGCGGGCCGAAGCACAGATACGCAGTATTTT. It translates to CASSLEGWAGRSTDTQYF.

The chain has TRBV11-2 and TRBJ2-5; 7 bases match TRBD2. This CDR3 is built from 14 residues. The trim removed 5 bases at V and 3 bases at J, leaving 6 bases unmatched. Germline lookup yields CDR1 SGHAT and CDR2 FQNNGV. CDR3 sequence reads: CASSPRTSKETQYF. In nucleotides, the CDR3 is TGTGCCAGCAGCCCTCGGACTAGTAAAGAGACCCAGTACTTC.

A few counts support this clonotype. The chain employs TRBV3-1 and TRBJ2-1; D possibly corresponds to TRBD2 (6 bases). V was cut by 0 bases and J by 3 bases, with 12 bases left in between. This CDR3 is built from 16 residues. Germline V gives CDR1 LGHDT, CDR2 YNNKEL (reference sequence). The CDR3 DNA follows: TGTGCCAGCAGCCAAGAGGGTAGCGGTTACTACAATGAGCAGTTCTTC. Translating gives CASSQEGSGYYNEQFF.

This clonotype was recorded at least ten times. This chain joins TRBV24-1 and TRBJ2-3, with D possibly TRBD2 on 6 matching bases. CDR1 and CDR2 (germline): KGHDR, SFDVKD. With 4 bases removed from V and 9 bases from J, the gap between germline ends came to 13 bases. CDR3 length: 13 amino acids. The CDR3: CATSDTTSWTQYF. CDR3 in DNA: TGTGCCACCAGTGACACGACTAGTTGGACGCAGTATTTT.

This clonotype has ten or more counts. The chain couples TRBV6-2 or TRBV6-3 to TRBJ2-4; 7 bases fit TRBD1. Germline loops: CDR1 MNHEY, CDR2 SVGEGT. The ends lost 7 bases at V and 8 bases at J; junction bases unmatched: 8. The CDR3 loop spans 13 amino acids. CDR3 in amino acids: CASTLSGTDIQYF. The CDR3, as DNA: TGTGCCAGCACTCTTTCAGGGACAGACATTCAGTACTTC.

This clonotype was observed a few times. This chain connects TRBV7-6 to TRBJ2-3; 13 nucleotides match TRBD2. Germline V CDR1 and CDR2: SGHVS, FNYEAQ. CDR3 size: 17 residues. Germline trimming cut 1 base from V and 3 bases from J; bases unmatched to any gene: 4. As DNA, the CDR3 is TGTGCCAGCAGCTTAGGGACTAGCGGGAGATTTACAGATACGCAGTATTTT. Translation: CASSLGTSGRFTDTQYF.

This clonotype was seen only a few times. J is TRBJ1-6 and V is TRBV28, with 9 bases that match TRBD1. Looked up from germline, CDR1 is MDHEN and CDR2 is SYDVKM. This CDR3 spans 13 amino acids. With V trimmed by 6 bases and J by 6 bases, 0 bases remained unmatched. CDR3 sequence reads: CASRTGGNSPLHF. DNA of the CDR3: TGTGCCAGCAGGACAGGGGGTAATTCACCCCTCCACTTT.

Ten or more counts support this clonotype. The V call is TRBV12-3 or TRBV12-4, the J call TRBJ2-1; D ambiguous. Trimming left V 4 bases short and J 7 bases short, with 14 bases between. The CDR3 runs 14 residues. The CDR3 here is CASSSVEPFNEQFF. The CDR3 region has the DNA TGTGCCAGCAGTTCCGTTGAGCCGTTTAATGAGCAGTTCTTC.

This clonotype was picked up a small number of times. The chain carries TRBV7-8 and TRBJ1-5; no clear D. Germline CDR1 reads SGHVS; CDR2 reads FQNEAQ. Between the trimmed V and J ends, which lost 5 bases and 6 bases, there was a span of 11 bases. The CDR3 has 13 residues. The CDR3, as DNA: TGTGCCAGCAGCCTCAATGGACCTCAGCCCCAGCATTTT. It yields the protein CASSLNGPQPQHF.

Ten or more counts support this clonotype. V and J are TRBV6-2 or TRBV6-3 and TRBJ2-7; D remains ambiguous. Germline V gives CDR1 MNHEY, CDR2 SVGEGT. The CDR3 consists of 14 residues. The V end lost 6 bases, the J end lost 7 bases, and 19 bases lay between the germline ends. CDR3: CASRTRVWMSEQYF. Written as DNA, the CDR3 is TGTGCCAGCAGAACAAGGGTCTGGATGTCTGAGCAGTACTTC.

This clonotype was observed a handful of times. V gene TRBV12-3 or TRBV12-4 combines with J gene TRBJ2-7; TRBD2 might be the D (5 bases). V was trimmed by 4 bases and J by 2 bases, leaving 12 bases between them. This CDR3 has 14 residues. The DNA for the CDR3 is TGTGCCAGCAGTTGGCGGCGGCGGGCCTACGAGCAGTACTTC. This sequence encodes CASSWRRRAYEQYF.

The chain carries TRBV11-2 and TRBJ2-2; 11 nucleotides align to TRBD1. The germline V gene encodes CDR1 SGHAT and CDR2 FQNNGV. CDR3 size: 17 residues. The V segment lost 5 bases and the J segment 5 bases; nucleotides outside the gene matches: 10. The CDR3 coding sequence is TGTGCCAGCAGCCCCCTAGGGACAGGGGGTCGTACCGGGGAGCTGTTTTTT. Its translation is CASSPLGTGGRTGELFF.

This clonotype showed up many times. This chain uses TRBV7-8 with TRBJ2-3; D uncertain. The germline CDR1 and CDR2 sequences are SGHVS and FQNEAQ. Trimming took off 5 bases at V and 6 bases at J, with 12 bases between the two ends. There are 13 residues in the CDR3. CDR3 bases: TGTGCCAGCAGCCATCGAACTTACGATACGCAGTATTTT. Translated, it gives CASSHRTYDTQYF. The full variable domain, with the rest looked up from reference TRBV7-8 and TRBJ2-3, is GAGVSQSPRYKVAKRGQDVALRCDPISGHVSLFWYQQALGQGPEFLTYFQNEAQLDKSGLPSDRFFAERPEGSVSTLKIQRTQQEDSAVYLCASSHRTYDTQYFGPGTRLTVL.

This clonotype has ten or more counts. The chain combines TRBV3-1 with TRBJ2-7; 7 bases line up with TRBD2. Trimming at V came to 1 base and at J to 7 bases, leaving 10 bases not matched to a gene. Germline values: CDR1 LGHDT, CDR2 YNNKEL (reference sequence). The CDR3 consists of 15 residues. The CDR3 reads CASSQVSSGIGEQYF. DNA of the CDR3: TGTGCCAGCAGCCAAGTTTCTAGCGGAATTGGTGAGCAGTACTTC.

The chain joins TRBV12-3 or TRBV12-4 to TRBJ1-3; D is uncertain. V was pared by 7 bases and J by 0 bases, with 22 bases between. CDR3 length: 18 residues. Here the CDR3 DNA reads TGTGCCAGCACCATACGGGTGGGGTACGGAGTCTCTGGAAACACCATATATTTT. Its translation is CASTIRVGYGVSGNTIYF.

This clonotype occurred many times. This rearrangement joins TRBV9 to TRBJ2-7, with D unresolved. The CDR3 is 16 amino acids. CDR1 SGDLS and CDR2 YYNGEE come from the germline V gene. V was pared by 3 bases and J by 2 bases, with 18 bases between. This chain's CDR3 is CASSGNAKGPAYEQYF. The CDR3 coding sequence is TGTGCCAGCAGCGGCAATGCAAAGGGCCCTGCCTACGAGCAGTACTTC.

The chain couples TRBV14 to TRBJ2-7; D call uncertain. V lost 0 bases, J lost 11 bases, and 14 bases lay in between. Germline V gives CDR1 SGHDN, CDR2 FVKESK. This CDR3 spans 13 amino acids. The CDR3 coding sequence is TGTGCCAGCAGCCAAGAGGAATGGGCAGGCAAGTACTTC. This sequence encodes CASSQEEWAGKYF.

This chain joins TRBV11-2 and TRBJ1-2; no clear D. The CDR3 loop spans 15 amino acids. The germline CDR1 and CDR2 sequences are SGHAT and FQNNGV. V lost 1 base, J lost 4 bases, and 13 bases lay in between. CDR3 protein: CASSLAEQVGYGYTF. DNA for the CDR3: TGTGCCAGCAGCTTAGCTGAGCAGGTCGGCTATGGCTACACCTTC. The entire variable domain, with the rest obtained from reference TRBV11-2 and TRBJ1-2, is as follows: EAGVAQSPRYKIIEKRQSVAFWCNPISGHATLYWYQQILGQGPKLLIQFQNNGVVDDSQLPKDRFSAERLKGVDSTLKIQPAKLEDSAVYLCASSLAEQVGYGYTFGSGTRLTVV.

There are a few counts of this clonotype. CDR3 sequence reads: CSAREAGQQGYGYTF. The CDR3 coding sequence is TGCAGTGCTAGAGAGGCGGGACAACAGGGCTATGGCTACACCTTC. The chain uses TRBV20-1 and TRBJ1-2; D is perhaps TRBD1 (6 bases). Germline CDR1 DFQATT, CDR2 SNEGSKA (reference sequence). V dropped 0 bases and J dropped 4 bases, with 15 bases sitting between them. The CDR3 covers 15 residues.